This T cell receptor beta chain originates from a study of T cell changes during pregnancy in multiple sclerosis (dated by TCRdb to the late 2010s). In the study overall: Changes in the T cell repertoire over the course of pregnancy were examined in this study in women with multiple sclerosis.

The CDR3 goes from the cysteine to the phenylalanine over 13 residues. Kept here is only the CDR3 DNA, which spans 39 bases and is read in frame from base 1. For CDR1 and CDR2, the germline V gene (reference sequence) lists GTSNPN and SVGIG. Deletion took 2 bases off V and 2 bases off J, with a span of 9 bases between the germline ends. With respect to this clone: Its recognized antigen is unknown. Nothing much larger sits one base from this clone, and base qualities are not available.

Libraries were built with the immunoSEQ multiplex PCR assay. TCRdb provides this immuneACCESS table in a form limited to in-frame rearrangements. Some clones are lacking; in checked studies, under half of them reflect an unresolved V gene, and why the rest are absent is not known. Counted in this sample were roughly 110,000 clones; 85% to 95% of them appeared once. 0.78% of the sample is taken by the ten largest. This material consisted of peripheral blood, taken in the third trimester of pregnancy. The V and J genes are TRBV30 and TRBJ1-2; matching of 5 bases hints at TRBD1 as the D gene. The sequence was obtained from a female donor in good health, enrolled as a control in a pregnancy study. The CDR3 region: CAWSRDSNYGYTF. The DNA sequence is as follows: TGTGCCTGGAGTAGAGACAGCAACTATGGCTACACCTTC.